This T cell receptor beta chain was found in a study of response to subunit inactivated influenza vaccine. Regarding the study as a whole: Few new T cells, the authors suggested, are recruited by each seasonal influenza vaccination.

TCRdb recomputed calls from the RT-PCR reads with MiXCR, one row per CDR3 protein. The table records around 520,000 distinct CDR3 sequences, approximately 12% of them present only once. Comment on this clonotype: Its antigen is as yet unknown.

Germline V lookup: CDR1 SQVTM, CDR2 ANQGSEA. V was clipped by 6 bases and J by 2 bases, with 11 bases between them. The CDR3 runs 13 residues. The rearrangement links TRBV29-1 to TRBJ2-1; D is uncertain. The TCR comes from a man aged 50 to 59 who received an inactivated influenza vaccine. The source material was PBMCs from blood, sampled on the day of vaccination. The CDR3 nucleotides are TGCAGCGTCGCTAGGGAAACCTACAATGAGCAGTTCTTC. This gives the protein CSVARETYNEQFF.